One and the same sample provided the 6 T cell receptor beta chains below, sequenced in a study of blood T cell repertoires in COVID-19. Sequencing used immunoSEQ multiplex PCR; TCRdb keeps in-frame clones, though not all of them. In the table there are about 230,000 clones, 65% to 90% of which are singletons. Sequenced input: peripheral blood. The receptors come from a woman aged 50 to 60 with acute or convalescent COVID-19.

This clone was seen more than once but under ten times. The gene calls are TRBV24-1 and TRBJ1-2; unclear D gene. Germline values: CDR1 KGHDR, CDR2 SFDVKD. Trimming left V 4 bases short and J 2 bases short, with 10 bases between. The CDR3 length is 14 residues. The CDR3 reads CATSDPWQNYGYTF. The CDR3 DNA reads TGTGCCACCAGTGACCCCTGGCAGAACTATGGCTACACCTTC.

The gene calls are TRBV30 and TRBJ1-5; 7 bases fit TRBD1. The germline CDR1 and CDR2 sequences are GTSNPN and SVGIG (reference sequence). This CDR3 region has 14 residues. Trimming at V came to 3 bases and at J to 9 bases, leaving 11 bases not matched to a gene. CDR3 in DNA: TGTGCCTGGAGCCTAACAGGGGCCCAGGGGCCCCAGCATTTT. Amino acid sequence: CAWSLTGAQGPQHF.

The CDR3 coding sequence is TGTGCCAGCAGCTTGGGACAGGGGGCAGGGCAGCCCCAGCATTTT. It yields the protein CASSLGQGAGQPQHF. The V gene is TRBV9, the J gene TRBJ1-5, with 12 bases that match TRBD1. This CDR3 region has 15 residues. With V trimmed by 4 bases and J by 7 bases, 6 bases remained unmatched. From germline, CDR1 is SGDLS and CDR2 YYNGEE.

The rearrangement joins TRBV5-1 to TRBJ2-2; D possibly corresponds to TRBD1 (6 bases). Trimming removed 5 bases at V and 1 base at J, with 9 bases between. From germline, CDR1 is SGHRS and CDR2 YFSETQ. CDR3 length: 14 amino acids. Here the CDR3 reads CASRPGQNTGELFF. In nucleotides, the CDR3 is TGCGCCAGCAGACCGGGACAGAACACCGGGGAGCTGTTTTTT.

This chain joins TRBV6-6 and TRBJ1-3; 8 bases are a match to TRBD1. Germline V lookup: CDR1 MNHNY, CDR2 SVGAGI (reference sequence). Trimming took 6 bases from V and 4 from J; bases not matched to a gene: 5. The CDR3 spans 14 residues. This chain's CDR3 is CASSQTGAGNTIYF. CDR3 coding DNA: TGTGCCAGCAGCCAGACAGGGGCCGGAAACACCATATATTTT.

The chain combines TRBV28 with TRBJ2-2, with 11 nucleotides matching TRBD2. Germline CDR1 is MDHEN and CDR2 is SYDVKM. The CDR3 covers 16 residues. Germline trimming cut 4 bases from V and 2 bases from J; bases unmatched to any gene: 3. This CDR3 is CASSYSGRGNTGELFF. The DNA for the CDR3 is TGTGCCAGCAGTTATAGCGGGAGGGGAAACACCGGGGAGCTGTTTTTT.